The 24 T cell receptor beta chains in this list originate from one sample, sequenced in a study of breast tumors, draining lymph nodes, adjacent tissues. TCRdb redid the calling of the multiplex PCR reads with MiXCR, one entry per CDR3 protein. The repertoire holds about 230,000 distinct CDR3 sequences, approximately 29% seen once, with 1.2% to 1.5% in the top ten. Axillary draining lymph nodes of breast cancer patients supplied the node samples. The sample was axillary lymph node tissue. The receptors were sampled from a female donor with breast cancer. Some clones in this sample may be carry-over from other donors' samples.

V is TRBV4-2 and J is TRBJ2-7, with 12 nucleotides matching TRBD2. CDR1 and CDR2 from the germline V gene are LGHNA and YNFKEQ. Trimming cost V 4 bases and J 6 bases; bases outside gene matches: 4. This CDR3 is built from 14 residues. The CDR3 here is CASSPGLAGCEQYF. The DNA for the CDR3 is TGTGCCAGCAGCCCGGGACTAGCGGGTTGCGAGCAGTACTTC.

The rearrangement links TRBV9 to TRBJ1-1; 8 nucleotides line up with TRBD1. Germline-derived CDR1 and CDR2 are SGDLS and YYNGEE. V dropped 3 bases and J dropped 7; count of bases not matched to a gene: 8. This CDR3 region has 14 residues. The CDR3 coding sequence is TGTGCCAGCAGCGGTGGACAGGGTCGAGGTGAAGCTTTCTTT. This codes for CASSGGQGRGEAFF.

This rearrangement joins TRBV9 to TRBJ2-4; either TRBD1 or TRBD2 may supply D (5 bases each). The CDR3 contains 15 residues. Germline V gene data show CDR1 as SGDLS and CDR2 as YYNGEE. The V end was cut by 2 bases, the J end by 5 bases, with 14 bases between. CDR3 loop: CASSVGTVVQNIQYF. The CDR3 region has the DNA TGTGCCAGCAGCGTTGGGACCGTTGTCCAAAACATTCAGTACTTC.

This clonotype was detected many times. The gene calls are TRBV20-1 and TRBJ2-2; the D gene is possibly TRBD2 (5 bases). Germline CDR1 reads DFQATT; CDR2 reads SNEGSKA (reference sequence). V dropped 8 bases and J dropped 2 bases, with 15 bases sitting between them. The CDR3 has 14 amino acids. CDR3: CSFLSGDNTGELFF. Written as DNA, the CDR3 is TGCAGTTTTCTTTCCGGGGATAACACCGGGGAGCTGTTTTTT.

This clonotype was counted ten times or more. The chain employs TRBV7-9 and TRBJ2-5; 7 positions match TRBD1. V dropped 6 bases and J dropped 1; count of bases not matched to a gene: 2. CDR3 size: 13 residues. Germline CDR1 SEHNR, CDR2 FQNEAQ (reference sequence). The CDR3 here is CASRYRGQETQYF. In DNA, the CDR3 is TGTGCCAGCAGGTACAGGGGCCAAGAGACCCAGTACTTC.

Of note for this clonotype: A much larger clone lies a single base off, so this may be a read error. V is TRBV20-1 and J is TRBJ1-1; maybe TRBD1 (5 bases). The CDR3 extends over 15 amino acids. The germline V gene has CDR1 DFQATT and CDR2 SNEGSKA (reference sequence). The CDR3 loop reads CSDSPSGTSNNEAFF. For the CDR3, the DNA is TGCAGTGACAGCCCATCAGGGACTTCGAACAATGAAGCTTTCTTT.

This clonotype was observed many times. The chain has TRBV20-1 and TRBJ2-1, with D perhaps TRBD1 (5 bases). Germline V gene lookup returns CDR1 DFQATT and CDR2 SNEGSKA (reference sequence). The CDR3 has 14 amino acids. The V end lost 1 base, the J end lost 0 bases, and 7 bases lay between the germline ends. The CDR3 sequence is CSARGGPSYNEQFF. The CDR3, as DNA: TGCAGTGCTAGAGGGGGCCCCTCCTACAATGAGCAGTTCTTC.

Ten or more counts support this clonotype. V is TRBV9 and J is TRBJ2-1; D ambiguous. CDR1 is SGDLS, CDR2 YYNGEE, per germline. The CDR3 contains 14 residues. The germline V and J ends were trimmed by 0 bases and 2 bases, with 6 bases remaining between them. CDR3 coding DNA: TGTGCCAGCAGCGTAGCCCAGGCCTACAATGAGCAGTTCTTC. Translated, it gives CASSVAQAYNEQFF.

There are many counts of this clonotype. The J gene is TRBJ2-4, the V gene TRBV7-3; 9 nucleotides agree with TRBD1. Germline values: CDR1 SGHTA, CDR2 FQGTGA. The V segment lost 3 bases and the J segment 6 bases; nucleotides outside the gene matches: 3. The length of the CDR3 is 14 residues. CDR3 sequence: CASSLGTGRNIQYF. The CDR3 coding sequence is TGTGCCAGCAGCTTGGGGACAGGGAGAAACATTCAGTACTTC. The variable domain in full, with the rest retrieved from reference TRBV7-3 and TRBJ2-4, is GAGVSQTPSNKVTEKGKYVELRCDPISGHTALYWYRQSLGQGPEFLIYFQGTGAADDSGLPNDRFFAVRPEGSVSTLKIQRTERGDSAVYLCASSLGTGRNIQYFGAGTRLSVL.

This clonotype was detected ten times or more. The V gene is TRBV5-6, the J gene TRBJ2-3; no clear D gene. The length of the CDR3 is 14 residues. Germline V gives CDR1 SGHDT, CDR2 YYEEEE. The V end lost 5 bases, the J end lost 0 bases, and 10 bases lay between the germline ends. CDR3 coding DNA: TGTGCCAGCAGAGTATCCCCTAGCACAGATACGCAGTATTTT. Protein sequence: CASRVSPSTDTQYF.

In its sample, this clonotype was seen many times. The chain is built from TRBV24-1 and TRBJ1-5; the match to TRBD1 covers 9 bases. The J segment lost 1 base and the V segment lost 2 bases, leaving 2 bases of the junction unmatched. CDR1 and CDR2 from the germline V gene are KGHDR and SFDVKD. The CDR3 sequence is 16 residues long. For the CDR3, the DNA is TGTGCCACCAGTGATTCCGGGACAGGGAGCAATCAGCCCCAGCATTTT. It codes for CATSDSGTGSNQPQHF.

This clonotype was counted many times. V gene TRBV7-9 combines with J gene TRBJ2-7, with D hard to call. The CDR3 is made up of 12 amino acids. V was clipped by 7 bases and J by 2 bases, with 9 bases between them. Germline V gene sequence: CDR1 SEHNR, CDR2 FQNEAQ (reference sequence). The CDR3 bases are TGTGCCAGCACCCTGGGCCCCTACGAGCAGTACTTC. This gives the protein CASTLGPYEQYF. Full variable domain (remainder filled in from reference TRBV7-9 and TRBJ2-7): DTGVSQNPRHKITKRGQNVTFRCDPISEHNRLYWYRQTLGQGPEFLTYFQNEAQLEKSRLLSDRFSAERPKGSFSTLEIQRTEQGDSAMYLCASTLGPYEQYFGPGTRLTVT.

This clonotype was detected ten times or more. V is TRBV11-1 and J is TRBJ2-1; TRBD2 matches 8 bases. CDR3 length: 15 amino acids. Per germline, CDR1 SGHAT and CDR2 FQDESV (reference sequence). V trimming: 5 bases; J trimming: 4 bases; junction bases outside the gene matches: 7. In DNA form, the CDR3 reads TGTGCCAGCAGCACCCAAGCGGGAGCGTACAATGAGCAGTTCTTC. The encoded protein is CASSTQAGAYNEQFF.

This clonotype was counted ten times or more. The CDR3 reads CPFPDSYEQYF. The CDR3 DNA reads as TGTCCCTTCCCGGACAGCTACGAGCAGTACTTC. The chain has TRBV12-5 and TRBJ2-7; a possible D gene is TRBD1 (6 bases). The CDR3 sequence is 11 residues long. Germline values: CDR1 LGHNT, CDR2 FRNRAP.

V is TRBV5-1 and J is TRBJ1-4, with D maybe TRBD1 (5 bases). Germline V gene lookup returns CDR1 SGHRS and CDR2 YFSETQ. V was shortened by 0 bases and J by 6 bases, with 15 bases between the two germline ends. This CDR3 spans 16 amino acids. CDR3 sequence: CASSLVGAVDDEKLFF. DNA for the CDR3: TGCGCCAGCAGCTTGGTTGGGGCAGTGGACGATGAAAAACTGTTTTTT.

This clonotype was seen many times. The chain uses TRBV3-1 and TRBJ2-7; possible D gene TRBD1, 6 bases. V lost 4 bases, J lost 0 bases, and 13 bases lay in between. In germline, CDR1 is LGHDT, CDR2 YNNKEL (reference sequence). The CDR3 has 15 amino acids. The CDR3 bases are TGTGCCAGCAGCCCACGACAGGTGAGCTCCTACGAGCAGTACTTC. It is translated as CASSPRQVSSYEQYF.

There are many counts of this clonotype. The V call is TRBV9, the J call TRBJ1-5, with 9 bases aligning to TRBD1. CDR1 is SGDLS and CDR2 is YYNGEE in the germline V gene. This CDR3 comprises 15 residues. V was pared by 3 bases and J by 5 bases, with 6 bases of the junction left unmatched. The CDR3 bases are TGTGCCAGCAGCGCCGGACAGGGGAGGGATCAGCCCCAGCATTTT. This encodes CASSAGQGRDQPQHF. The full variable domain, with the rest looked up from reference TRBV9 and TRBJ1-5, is DSGVTQTPKHLITATGQRVTLRCSPRSGDLSVYWYQQSLDQGLQFLIQYYNGEERAKGNILERFSAQQFPDLHSELNLSSLELGDSALYFCASSAGQGRDQPQHFGDGTRLSIL.

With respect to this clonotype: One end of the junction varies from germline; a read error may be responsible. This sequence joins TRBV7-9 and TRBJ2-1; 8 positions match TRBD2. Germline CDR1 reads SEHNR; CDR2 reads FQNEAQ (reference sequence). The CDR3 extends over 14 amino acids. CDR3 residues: CASSMSGSGNEQFF. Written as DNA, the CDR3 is TGCGCCAGCAGCATGAGCGGGAGTGGGAATGAGCAGTTCTTC. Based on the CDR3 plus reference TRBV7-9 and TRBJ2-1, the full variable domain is DTGVSQNPRHKITKRGQNVTFRCDPISEHNRLYWYRQTLGQGPEFLTYFQNEAQLEKSRLLSDRFSAERPKGSFSTLEIQRTEQGDSAMYLCASSMSGSGNEQFFGPGTRLTVL.

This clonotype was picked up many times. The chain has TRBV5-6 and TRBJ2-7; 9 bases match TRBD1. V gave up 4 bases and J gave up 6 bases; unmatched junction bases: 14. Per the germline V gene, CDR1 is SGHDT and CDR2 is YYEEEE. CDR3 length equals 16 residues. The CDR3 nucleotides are TGTGCCAGCAGCCCATCCTGGGGACAGGGCTCTCGCGAGCAGTACTTC. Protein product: CASSPSWGQGSREQYF.

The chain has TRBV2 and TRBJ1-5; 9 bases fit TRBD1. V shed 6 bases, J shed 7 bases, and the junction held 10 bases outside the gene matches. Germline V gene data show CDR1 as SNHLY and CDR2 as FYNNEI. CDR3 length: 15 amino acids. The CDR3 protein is CASSLGTGKVQPQHF. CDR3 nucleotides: TGTGCCAGCAGCCTGGGGACAGGGAAGGTCCAGCCCCAGCATTTT.

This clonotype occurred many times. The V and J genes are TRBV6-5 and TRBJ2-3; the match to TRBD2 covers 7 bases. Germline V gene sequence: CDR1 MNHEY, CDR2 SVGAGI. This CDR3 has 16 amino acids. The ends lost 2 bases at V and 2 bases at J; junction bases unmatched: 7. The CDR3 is CASSYRGGGSTDTQYF. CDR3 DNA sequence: TGTGCCAGCAGTTACCGGGGCGGGGGTTCCACAGATACGCAGTATTTT.

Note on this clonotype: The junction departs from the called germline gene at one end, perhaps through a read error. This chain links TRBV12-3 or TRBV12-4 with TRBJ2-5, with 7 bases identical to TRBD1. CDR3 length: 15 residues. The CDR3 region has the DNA TGTGCCAGCAGTTTAACCTACAGGGGCTCCGAGGCCCAGCACTTC. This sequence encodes CASSLTYRGSEAQHF.

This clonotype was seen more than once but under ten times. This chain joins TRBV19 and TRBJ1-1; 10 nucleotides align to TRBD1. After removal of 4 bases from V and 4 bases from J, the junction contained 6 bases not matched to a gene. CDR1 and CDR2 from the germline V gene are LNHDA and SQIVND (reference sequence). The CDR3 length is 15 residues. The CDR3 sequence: CASSNRRDRGTEAFF. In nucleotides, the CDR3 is TGTGCCAGTAGTAATCGCCGGGACAGGGGCACTGAAGCTTTCTTT.

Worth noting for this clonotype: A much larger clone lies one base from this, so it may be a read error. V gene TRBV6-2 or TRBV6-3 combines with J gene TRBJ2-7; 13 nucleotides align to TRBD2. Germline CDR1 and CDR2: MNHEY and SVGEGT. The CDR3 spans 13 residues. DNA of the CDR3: TGTGCCGGACGACTAGCGGGAGGCTACGGGCAGTACTTC. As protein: CAGRLAGGYGQYF.